This T cell receptor (beta chain) came from a study of shared clonotypes between healthy human individuals. Whole-study context: Per donor, CD8 memory used one plate, CD8 naive used two, CD4 memory used three and CD4 naive used three. Regarding the study as a whole: Rarefaction gave evidence that sorted-subset sequencing remained incomplete despite large depth. The sharing of 4.5% to 5.5% of naive CD4 clonotypes was seen across several donors.

Trimming took 4 bases from V and 1 from J; bases not matched to a gene: 12. The CDR3 sequence is 17 residues long. Per the germline V gene, CDR1 is SGHTS and CDR2 is YDEGEE. It was around 190 ng DNA, 31,000 or so T cell genomes, that sorted-subset replicate PCRs used. Sequenced by immunoSEQ multiplex PCR; TCRdb stores in-frame clones only, minus some. This repertoire shows over a million clones, approximately 96% found once; its top ten account for roughly 1.1%. A remark on this clone: Its antigen is undetermined.

This sequence joins TRBV5-8 and TRBJ2-3; 7 bases agree with TRBD2. The receptor was isolated from a man under 40 in good health. The sample was naive CD4+ T cells sorted from blood. Subset specified: CD45RA+ positively selected. The CDR3 loop is CASSPRRSLAGTDTQYF. The CDR3 DNA sequence: TGTGCCAGCAGCCCACGCAGGTCGCTAGCGGGCACAGATACGCAGTATTTT.